This T cell receptor beta chain originates from a study of glioma-infiltrating T cells. General study findings and limits: Tissue-blood divergence was below expectation in non-neoplastic patients, above in gliomas. Only very few CDR3 sequences appeared in both tissue and blood.

This clonotype showed up just a few times. The antigen remains unidentified. The iRepertoire nested amplicon-rescue multiplex PCR amplified TCR alpha and beta CDR3s from RNA. One-step reverse transcription and amplification started from about 100-400 ng of tissue mRNA or PBMC total RNA. TCRdb passed the multiplex PCR reads through MiXCR, listing each CDR3 protein once. The profile shows under 150,000 distinct CDR3 sequences, around a quarter of them singletons. Germline CDR1 LGHNA, CDR2 YNFKEQ. CDR3 length equals 16 residues. V gave up 1 base and J gave up 6 bases, with 15 bases separating them. The chain carries TRBV4-2 and TRBJ1-4; D gene unclear. The material sequenced was glioma tissue, nonneoplastic brain tissue, or PBMCs (not recorded which). The clonotype was recovered from a human donor with low-grade glioma or glioblastoma, undergoing nonglioma brain surgery, or in good health (not recorded which). The CDR3 loop is CASSQGVSSADEKLFF. CDR3 nucleotides: TGTGCCAGCAGCCAAGGCGTAAGTTCAGCGGATGAAAAACTGTTTTTT.